This T cell receptor beta chain originates from a study of blood T cell repertoires in COVID-19. For the study at large: There were acute and convalescent COVID-19 samples, and they came from the United States, Italy and Spain. Sample material is recorded as cDNA or gDNA derived from T cells, B-cell-depleted T cells, or PBMCs.

Germline CDR1 MNHEY, CDR2 SVGAGI. This CDR3 comprises 13 residues. Losses at the gene ends were 6 bases for V and 8 bases for J; bases not matched to a gene: 4. Sequencing used immunoSEQ multiplex PCR; TCRdb keeps in-frame clones, though not all of them. The sample has tens of thousands of clones; 80% to 95% are singletons. The sequence came from a woman aged 80 or older with acute or convalescent COVID-19. The chain is built from TRBV6-5 and TRBJ2-1; 10 bases line up with TRBD1. The sequenced material came from peripheral blood. CDR3 sequence: CASSADRGYEQFF. CDR3 in DNA: TGTGCCAGCAGCGCGGACAGGGGGTATGAGCAGTTCTTC.